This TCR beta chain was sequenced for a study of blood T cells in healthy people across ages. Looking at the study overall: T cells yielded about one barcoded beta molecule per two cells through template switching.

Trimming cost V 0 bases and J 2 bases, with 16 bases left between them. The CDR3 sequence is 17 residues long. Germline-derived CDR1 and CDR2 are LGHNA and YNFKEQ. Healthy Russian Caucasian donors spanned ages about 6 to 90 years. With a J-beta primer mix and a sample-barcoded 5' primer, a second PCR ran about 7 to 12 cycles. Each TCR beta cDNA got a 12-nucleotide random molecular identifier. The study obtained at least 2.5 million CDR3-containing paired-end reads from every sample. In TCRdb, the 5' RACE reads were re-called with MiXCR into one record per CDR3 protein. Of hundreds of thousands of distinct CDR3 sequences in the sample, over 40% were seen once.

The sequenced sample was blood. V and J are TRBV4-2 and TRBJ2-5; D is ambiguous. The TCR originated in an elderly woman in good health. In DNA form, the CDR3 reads TGTGCCAGCAGCCAAGAAAGCGCGGCGGTCCGACAAGAGACCCAGTACTTC. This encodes CASSQESAAVRQETQYF.